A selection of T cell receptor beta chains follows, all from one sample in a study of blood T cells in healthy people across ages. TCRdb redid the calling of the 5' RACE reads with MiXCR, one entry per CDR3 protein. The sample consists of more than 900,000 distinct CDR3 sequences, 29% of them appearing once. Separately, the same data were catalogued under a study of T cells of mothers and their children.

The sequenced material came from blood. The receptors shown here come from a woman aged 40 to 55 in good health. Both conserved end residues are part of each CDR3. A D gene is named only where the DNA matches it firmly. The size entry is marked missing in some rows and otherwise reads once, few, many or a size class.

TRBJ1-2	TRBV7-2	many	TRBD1	TGTGCCAGCAGCATAGACACAGGGGCGGGAGGCTACACCTTC	CASSIDTGAGGYTF
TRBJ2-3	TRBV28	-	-	TGTAGTGCAGTTTCCGACTACTACACAGATACGCAGTATTTT	CSAVSDYYTDTQYF
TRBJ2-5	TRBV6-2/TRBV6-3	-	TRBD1	TGTGCCAGCAGTTACGTGACCGGGACAGGGTCCGAAGAGACCCAGTACTTC	CASSYVTGTGSEETQYF
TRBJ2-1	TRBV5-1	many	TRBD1	TGCGCCAGCAGCTTCCTCGGACAGGGGGCATCTGGTGAGCAGTTCTTC	CASSFLGQGASGEQFF
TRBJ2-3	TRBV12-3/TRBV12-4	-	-	TGTGCCAGCGGGAGGTCGGGCTACACAGATACGCAGTATTTT	CASGRSGYTDTQYF
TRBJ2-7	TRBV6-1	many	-	TGTGCCAGCAGTGAATTCAGAGGGGGGGATACCTACGAGCAGTACTTC	CASSEFRGGDTYEQYF
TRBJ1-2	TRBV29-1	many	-	TGCAGCGTTGAGGGCCGGTCCGGGCTATCGGCTAACTATGGCTACACCTTC	CSVEGRSGLSANYGYTF
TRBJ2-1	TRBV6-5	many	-	TGTGCCAGCAACTACTACAATGAGCAGTTCTTC	CASNYYNEQFF
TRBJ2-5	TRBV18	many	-	TGTGCCAGCTCACGGGACGGCCGAGAGACCCAGTACTTC	CASSRDGRETQYF
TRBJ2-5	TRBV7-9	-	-	TGTGCCAGCAGGCGGGTGGCTGAAGAGACCCAGTACTTC	CASRRVAEETQYF